Shown below are 18 T cell receptor beta chains from a single sample sequenced in a study of memory CD4+ T cells and cytomegalovirus serostatus. Single viable CD3+CD4+CD8-CD45RO+ cells were sorted as the memory CD4+ T cells. Profiling relied on immunoSEQ multiplex PCR, and the TCRdb table lists in-frame clones only, not all of them. Of approximately 51,000 clones listed, 60% to 80% were seen once; the top ten hold roughly 1.2%. Sequencing was done on a sample of memory CD4+ T cells from blood. Every receptor here comes from an adult in good health and CMV-seropositive.

The rearrangement links TRBV5-4 to TRBJ2-4; TRBD1 aligns across 9 bases. V dropped 4 bases and J dropped 8; count of bases not matched to a gene: 13. Per the germline V gene, CDR1 is SGHNT and CDR2 is YYREEE (reference sequence). This CDR3 has 16 residues. The CDR3 loop is CASSPGGTGKGDIQYF. In DNA, the CDR3 is TGTGCCAGCAGCCCAGGAGGGACAGGGAAGGGAGACATTCAGTACTTC.

The chain joins TRBV6-4 to TRBJ1-2; TRBD1 might be the D (5 bases). There are 16 residues in the CDR3. Germline V lookup: CDR1 MRHNA, CDR2 SNTAGT. With 3 bases removed from V and 2 bases from J, the gap between germline ends came to 16 bases. This CDR3 is CASSDGPGRGNYGYTF. The CDR3 DNA is TGTGCCAGCAGTGATGGTCCAGGGAGAGGAAACTATGGCTACACCTTC.

This rearrangement joins TRBV2 to TRBJ2-3; D not certain. The germline gives CDR1 SNHLY, CDR2 FYNNEI. The CDR3 loop spans 12 amino acids. The V and J ends lost 2 bases and 6 bases respectively, with 6 bases between them. The CDR3 protein is CASSERADTQYF. In nucleotides, the CDR3 is TGTGCCAGCAGTGAACGAGCGGATACGCAGTATTTT.

This chain uses TRBV7-2 with TRBJ2-3; 13 bases map to TRBD2. This CDR3 spans 16 amino acids. The V gene's germline CDR1 is SGHTA and CDR2 FQGNSA. J lost 3 bases, V lost 5 bases, and 5 bases had no gene match. The chain's CDR3 is CASSARLAGGTDTQYF. CDR3 nucleotide sequence: TGTGCCAGCAGCGCTCGACTAGCGGGGGGAACAGATACGCAGTATTTT. Together with reference TRBV7-2 and TRBJ2-3, the CDR3 gives the full variable domain: GAGVSQSPSNKVTEKGKDVELRCDPISGHTALYWYRQSLGQGLEFLIYFQGNSAPDKSGLPSDRFSAERTGGSVSTLTIQRTQQEDSAVYLCASSARLAGGTDTQYFGPGTRLTVL.

This clone was seen only once. V gene TRBV11-2 combines with J gene TRBJ2-7; D not certain. CDR1 is SGHAT, CDR2 FQNNGV, per germline. V dropped 1 base and J dropped 3 bases, with 4 bases sitting between them. The CDR3 is 12 amino acids. The CDR3, as DNA: TGTGCCAGCAGCTTAGTCGGCTACGAGCAGTACTTC. Translating gives CASSLVGYEQYF.

This clone was recorded once. V gene TRBV6-5 combines with J gene TRBJ1-2, with unresolved D. Germline lookup yields CDR1 MNHEY and CDR2 SVGAGI. The CDR3 loop spans 12 amino acids. Trimming shortened V by 4 bases and J by 4 bases, and 7 bases separated the two germline ends. CDR3 nucleotide sequence: TGTGCCAGCAGTTCACAACGCTATGGCTACACCTTC. Residues: CASSSQRYGYTF.

The J gene is TRBJ1-1, the V gene TRBV4-2; D not certain. In germline, CDR1 is LGHNA, CDR2 YNFKEQ. The CDR3 consists of 14 residues. The ends were cut back, 0 bases at V and 10 bases at J, with 15 bases in the middle. CDR3: CASSQDDGRKAAFF. CDR3 in DNA: TGTGCCAGCAGCCAAGACGACGGCAGGAAGGCAGCTTTCTTT.

A few counts support this clone. The J gene is TRBJ1-6, the V gene TRBV5-6; D might be TRBD1 (5 bases). V was clipped by 1 base and J by 7 bases, with 12 bases between them. The CDR3 loop spans 15 amino acids. Germline assignment: CDR1 SGHDT and CDR2 YYEEEE. As DNA, the CDR3 is TGTGCCAGCAGCTTGAAGCAGGGAGGGAATTCACCCCTCCACTTT. Its translation: CASSLKQGGNSPLHF.

V and J are TRBV7-9 and TRBJ1-2, with D maybe TRBD1 (5 bases). CDR1 is SEHNR, CDR2 FQNEAQ, per germline (reference sequence). Trimming took off 5 bases at V and 7 bases at J, with 23 bases between the two ends. The CDR3 is 16 residues long. The CDR3 reads CASSPSPDSALSGYTF. The CDR3 bases are TGTGCCAGCAGCCCTTCCCCCGACAGCGCCCTATCTGGCTACACCTTC.

V usage is TRBV5-1 and J usage is TRBJ2-1, with D tentatively TRBD1 or TRBD2 (5 bases each). From germline, CDR1 is SGHRS and CDR2 YFSETQ. The CDR3 extends over 15 amino acids. V lost 3 bases and J 9 bases, leaving 19 bases between the germline ends. The CDR3 here is CASSSSPGTGFEQFF. CDR3 coding DNA: TGCGCCAGCAGCTCCTCTCCCGGGACGGGGTTTGAGCAGTTCTTC.

The chain is built from TRBV6-1 and TRBJ2-7; D gene ambiguous. Per germline, CDR1 MNHNS and CDR2 SASEGT. This CDR3 is 15 amino acids long. Deletions cut 7 bases from V and 2 bases from J, with 18 bases between. CDR3 DNA: TGTGCCAGCACTAGTTCTGGCCAGATGGCCTACGAGCAGTACTTC. Translating it yields CASTSSGQMAYEQYF.

This clone appeared once. The same CDR3 can be traced to other DNA sequences in this sample. The rearrangement uses TRBV9 and TRBJ1-1; D unresolved. With 0 bases removed from V and 0 bases from J, the gap between germline ends came to 6 bases. CDR3 length: 14 amino acids. The germline gives CDR1 SGDLS, CDR2 YYNGEE. The chain's CDR3 is CASSVDPLNTEAFF. CDR3 nucleotides: TGTGCCAGCAGCGTAGACCCCCTGAACACTGAAGCTTTCTTT.

The J gene is TRBJ1-1, the V gene TRBV6-5; D unclear. Germline V gene sequence: CDR1 MNHEY, CDR2 SVGAGI. The CDR3 is 13 amino acids. V was clipped by 7 bases and J by 3 bases, with 12 bases between them. CDR3 bases: TGTGCCAGCAAAAGGTTTCGGGACACTGAAGCTTTCTTT. It is translated as CASKRFRDTEAFF.

Note on this clone: Compared with germline, one end of the junction differs, possibly owing to a read error. The chain uses TRBV6-6 and TRBJ1-2; no clear D. In germline, CDR1 is MNHNY, CDR2 SVGAGI (reference sequence). CDR3 length: 13 amino acids. CDR3 nucleotide sequence: TGTGCCGGCAGTTACTCGATAAACGAGGGCTACACCTTC. Translation: CAGSYSINEGYTF.

The chain recombines TRBV19 with TRBJ1-5; D might be TRBD1 (6 bases). V was trimmed by 6 bases and J by 3 bases, leaving 15 bases between them. CDR3 length: 15 amino acids. CDR1 is LNHDA, CDR2 SQIVND, per germline (reference sequence). This CDR3 reads CASSRGGGYNQPQHF. In nucleotides, the CDR3 is TGTGCCAGTAGCAGGGGTGGGGGTTACAATCAGCCCCAGCATTTT.

The rearrangement uses TRBV5-6 and TRBJ2-3, with 9 bases fitting TRBD2. This CDR3 has 16 amino acids. Germline V gives CDR1 SGHDT, CDR2 YYEEEE. V lost 5 bases and J lost 2; bases outside the gene matches: 9. The chain's CDR3 is CASRSSRGGHTDTQYF. The CDR3 nucleotides read TGTGCCAGCAGGTCCTCGCGGGGGGGCCACACAGATACGCAGTATTTT.

The rearrangement links TRBV4-3 to TRBJ1-5; TRBD1 is a possible D gene (6 bases). CDR3 length equals 15 residues. Per germline, CDR1 LGHNA and CDR2 YSLEER. V lost 1 base and J 9 bases, leaving 16 bases between the germline ends. The CDR3 sequence: CASSQVAGASGPQHF. In DNA, the CDR3 is TGCGCCAGCAGCCAAGTTGCAGGGGCCAGCGGGCCCCAGCATTTT.

This chain uses TRBV4-2 with TRBJ2-5; no firm D call. The length of the CDR3 is 13 residues. Germline V gene sequence: CDR1 LGHNA, CDR2 YNFKEQ. Trimming pared 1 base from V and 0 bases from J, leaving 3 bases between. This chain's CDR3 is CASSQGYQETQYF. The CDR3 nucleotides read TGTGCCAGCAGCCAAGGATACCAAGAGACCCAGTACTTC.